This T cell receptor (beta chain) was identified during a study of immune evolution from preneoplasia to lung adenocarcinoma. Produced via immunoSEQ multiplex PCR; TCRdb's table is partial and in-frame only. The data show 7,500 to 9,500 clones, around 73% seen once. A note on this clone: The antigen is not known.

Regarding the study as a whole: Compared with EGFR-mutant or double wild-type lesions, KRAS-mutant nodules were more clonal. Top clone frequencies peaked in normal lung, apparently declining through invasive adenocarcinoma. Later-stage lesions seemingly showed higher T cell density and diversity than normal lung.

Resections took place in Japan or China from about 2014 to 2018. The sequenced sample consisted of FFPE minimally invasive lung adenocarcinoma tissue. This clonotype originated in an older donor with lung adenocarcinoma.

CDR3 loop: CASGDRAHTF. The DNA of the CDR3 is TGTGCCAGCGGCGACAGGGCCCACACCTTC. The chain couples TRBV9 to TRBJ1-2; 7 positions agree with TRBD1. CDR1 and CDR2 (germline): SGDLS, YYNGEE. The V segment lost 7 bases and the J segment 12 bases; nucleotides outside the gene matches: 6. This CDR3 has 10 residues.